The 20 T cell receptor beta chains listed next were all sequenced from one sample in a study of circulating CD8 cells and anti-PD-1 response in melanoma. Using 15 ng of total RNA, TCR libraries were made with the QIAseq Immune Repertoire TCR panel. One entry per CDR3 protein results from TCRdb running MiXCR on the reads. Among more than 300 distinct CDR3 sequences listed, about 10% were seen once. Live CD3+CD8+TCRalphabeta+ cells were sorted into four subsets by PD-1 and/or TIGIT. This sample comprised CD8+ T cells from PBMCs, obtained at baseline or after one month of anti-PD-1 therapy (not recorded which). The receptors here all came from a human donor with melanoma.

This clonotype rates as medium-sized. The chain links TRBV6-2 or TRBV6-3 to TRBJ2-5; D possibly uses TRBD1 or TRBD2 (6 bases each). There are 17 residues in the CDR3. The V and J ends lost 0 bases and 1 base respectively, with 15 bases between them. The germline V gene has CDR1 MNHEY and CDR2 SVGEGT. As DNA, the CDR3 is TGTGCCAGCAGTTACTCGATATTACAGGGAGGCCAAGAGACCCAGTACTTC. The encoded protein is CASSYSILQGGQETQYF.

By its share, this clonotype is medium-sized (0.01 to 0.1%). The chain links TRBV19 to TRBJ2-7; no reliable D call. Trimming cost V 5 bases and J 3 bases, with 17 bases left between them. Germline lookup yields CDR1 LNHDA and CDR2 SQIVND (reference sequence). The CDR3 runs to 15 residues. The CDR3 here is CASSSARAPGYEQYF. For the CDR3, the DNA is TGTGCCAGTAGTTCCGCCCGGGCCCCAGGCTACGAGCAGTACTTC.

This clonotype was seen only a few times. The genes are TRBV18 and TRBJ2-1, with 9 bases that match TRBD1. The germline gives CDR1 KGHSH, CDR2 LQKENI. The V segment lost 8 bases and the J segment 6 bases; nucleotides outside the gene matches: 11. CDR3 length: 15 residues. CDR3 in DNA: TGTGCCAGCGGCAAAAGGGACAGGGTCGGCAATGAGCAGTTCTTC. Residues: CASGKRDRVGNEQFF.

By frequency in the sample, this clonotype is medium-sized. The J gene is TRBJ2-1, the V gene TRBV7-9; maybe TRBD2 (7 bases). V lost 0 bases to trimming and J lost 12 bases, with 18 bases between them. This CDR3 is built from 15 residues. Germline V gives CDR1 SEHNR, CDR2 FQNEAQ (reference sequence). CDR3 sequence reads: CASSLAFYREGRQFF. DNA of the CDR3: TGTGCCAGCAGCTTAGCGTTCTACAGGGAGGGACGGCAGTTCTTC.

This clonotype is labeled as hyperexpanded. This chain uses TRBV9 with TRBJ1-5; a weak D match, TRBD1 (5 bases). Trimming stripped 0 bases from V and 5 bases from J, with 12 bases between. The CDR3 runs to 15 residues. Germline V gene sequence: CDR1 SGDLS, CDR2 YYNGEE. CDR3 sequence: CASSVAGLIDQPQHF. As DNA, the CDR3 is TGTGCCAGCAGCGTAGCAGGGTTAATCGATCAGCCCCAGCATTTT.

Judged by abundance, this clonotype is large. The gene calls are TRBV29-1 and TRBJ1-2, with D hard to call. The CDR3 loop spans 12 amino acids. CDR1 SQVTM and CDR2 ANQGSEA come from the germline V gene. V was clipped by 4 bases and J by 4 bases, with 10 bases between them. CDR3 sequence (DNA): TGCAGCGTTGGATGGAAAGGCTATGGCTACACCTTC. The encoded protein is CSVGWKGYGYTF.

By sample fraction, this clonotype is large (0.1 to 1%). This chain joins TRBV19 and TRBJ2-7; 7 bases are a match to TRBD1. The CDR3 totals 14 residues. V shed 5 bases, J shed 1 base, and the junction held 5 bases outside the gene matches. Germline lookup yields CDR1 LNHDA and CDR2 SQIVND (reference sequence). The CDR3 DNA reads as TGTGCCAGTAGTCGGACAGGCTTTTCCTACGAGCAGTACTTC. Its translation: CASSRTGFSYEQYF.

This clonotype is medium-sized (0.01 to 0.1%) in the sample. The V gene is TRBV7-2, the J gene TRBJ2-7; 7 bases align to TRBD1. J was trimmed by 4 bases and V by 1 base; bases with no gene match: 4. This CDR3 region has 14 residues. Germline CDR1 and CDR2: SGHTA and FQGNSA. CDR3 amino acids: CASSLGAGGYEQYF. The CDR3, as DNA: TGTGCCAGCAGCTTAGGGGCAGGGGGATACGAGCAGTACTTC.

This clonotype is deemed medium-sized (0.01 to 0.1%). V usage is TRBV20-1 and J usage is TRBJ1-1, with a weak D call TRBD1 (6 bases). V shed 4 bases and J shed 1 base, with 13 bases lying between them. The CDR3 is made up of 14 amino acids. Germline V lookup: CDR1 DFQATT, CDR2 SNEGSKA (reference sequence). The CDR3 DNA is TGCAGTGCTAATAGACAGGCCTCGAACACTGAAGCTTTCTTT. It is translated as CSANRQASNTEAFF.

By share of the sample, this clonotype is large (0.1 to 1%). The CDR3, as DNA: TGTGCCAGCAGCGTATGGGGGGCCCTTGGGGATGAGCAGTTCTTC. Translation gives CASSVWGALGDEQFF. V is TRBV9 and J is TRBJ2-1; D possibly matches TRBD1 or TRBD2 (6 bases each). Trimming removed 1 base at V and 8 bases at J, with 16 bases between. CDR3 length equals 15 residues. The germline V gene has CDR1 SGDLS and CDR2 YYNGEE.

This clonotype counts as large. This sequence joins TRBV27 and TRBJ2-7, with D tentatively TRBD1 (5 bases). This CDR3 has 14 residues. V lost 3 bases to trimming and J lost 0 bases, with 9 bases between them. Germline V CDR1 and CDR2: MNHEY, SMNVEV (reference sequence). For the CDR3, the DNA is TGTGCCAGCAGTTTTGGGGCAGGCTCCTACGAGCAGTACTTC. The encoded protein is CASSFGAGSYEQYF.

On this clonotype itself: One junction end disagrees with the germline gene, perhaps due to a read error. The chain joins TRBV12-3 or TRBV12-4 to TRBJ2-1; 7 bases agree with TRBD1. There are 15 residues in the CDR3. This CDR3 reads CASSLVGGSYDEQFF. CDR3 sequence (DNA): TGTGCCAGCAGTTTAGTAGGGGGCTCCTACGATGAGCAGTTCTTC.

This clonotype is classed as medium-sized (0.01 to 0.1%). The chain recombines TRBV19 with TRBJ1-2, with D possibly matching TRBD1 (5 bases). Trimming stripped 3 bases from V and 6 bases from J, with 14 bases between. From germline, CDR1 is LNHDA and CDR2 SQIVND (reference sequence). The CDR3 runs to 14 residues. The CDR3 protein is CASSMMGPWDGYTF. For the CDR3, the DNA is TGTGCCAGTAGTATGATGGGACCCTGGGATGGCTACACCTTC.

The CDR3 DNA reads as TGTGCCAGCATACCATTTGCAGGGGAGCTGTTTTTT. The encoded protein is CASIPFAGELFF. The gene calls are TRBV2 and TRBJ2-2; D remains unclear. Germline V CDR1 and CDR2: SNHLY, FYNNEI. The CDR3 is 12 amino acids. V lost 7 bases and J lost 8, with 11 bases in between.

The chain employs TRBV9 and TRBJ1-5, with D unresolved. Per germline, CDR1 SGDLS and CDR2 YYNGEE. This CDR3 has 14 residues. The germline V and J ends were trimmed by 0 bases and 4 bases, with 8 bases remaining between them. The CDR3 spells CASSVGGGNQPQHF. CDR3 sequence (DNA): TGTGCCAGCAGCGTAGGTGGAGGTAATCAGCCCCAGCATTTT.

By sample share, this clonotype is medium-sized. The chain is built from TRBV7-2 and TRBJ1-5; D might be TRBD1 (6 bases). Trimming pared 5 bases from V and 1 base from J, leaving 12 bases between. The CDR3 is made up of 15 amino acids. CDR1 SGHTA and CDR2 FQGNSA come from the germline V gene. CDR3 DNA: TGTGCCAGCAGCCCTACAGGGAGAAGCAATCAGCCCCAGCATTTT. Its translation: CASSPTGRSNQPQHF. Supplemented by reference TRBV7-2 and TRBJ1-5, the full variable domain reads GAGVSQSPSNKVTEKGKDVELRCDPISGHTALYWYRQSLGQGLEFLIYFQGNSAPDKSGLPSDRFSAERTGGSVSTLTIQRTQQEDSAVYLCASSPTGRSNQPQHFGDGTRLSIL.

The chain recombines TRBV27 with TRBJ1-5; D ambiguous. This CDR3 contains 14 residues. Germline loops: CDR1 MNHEY, CDR2 SMNVEV (reference sequence). With 4 bases removed from V and 1 base from J, the gap between germline ends came to 8 bases. CDR3 DNA: TGTGCCAGCAGTTACACAAAGAGCAATCAGCCCCAGCATTTT. Its protein is CASSYTKSNQPQHF.

This clonotype is termed medium-sized. The chain links TRBV19 to TRBJ1-2, with TRBD1 as a possible D gene (5 bases). Germline CDR1 reads LNHDA; CDR2 reads SQIVND (reference sequence). Trimming left V 4 bases short and J 8 bases short, with 14 bases between. The CDR3 runs 13 residues. This CDR3 reads CASSTEGMKGYTF. CDR3 coding DNA: TGTGCCAGTAGTACAGAGGGGATGAAGGGCTACACCTTC.

By frequency in the sample, this clonotype is large. The genes are TRBV7-2 and TRBJ2-3; D gene ambiguous. V was trimmed by 2 bases and J by 4 bases, leaving 7 bases between them. CDR1 and CDR2 from the germline V gene are SGHTA and FQGNSA. This CDR3 spans 13 amino acids. The CDR3 DNA follows: TGTGCCAGCAGCTTAATCGCCTCAGATACGCAGTATTTT. It is translated as CASSLIASDTQYF.

This clonotype ranks as medium-sized. This rearrangement joins TRBV21-1 to TRBJ2-7; the table calls TRBD2, which could not be checked here. TRBV21-1 is a known pseudogene. The CDR3 runs to 15 residues. DNA for the CDR3: TGTGCCAGCAGCCCCCCTCCGGGACTTTCCTACGAGCAGTACTTC. This sequence encodes CASSPPPGLSYEQYF.